What follows describes a single T cell receptor beta chain. The sample belongs to a study of T cell changes during pregnancy in multiple sclerosis. TCRdb's copy holds only in-frame clones and misses some; the assay was immunoSEQ multiplex PCR. The table lists fewer than 110,000 clones, approximately 90% of them singletons. Germline trimming cut 6 bases from V and 4 bases from J; bases unmatched to any gene: 11. Per the germline V gene, CDR1 is SNHLY and CDR2 is FYNNEI. The CDR3 is 15 amino acids. This clonotype originated in a female donor in good health, enrolled as a control in a pregnancy study. The V and J genes are TRBV2 and TRBJ1-2; 7 positions match TRBD1. This specimen was peripheral blood, taken in the third trimester of pregnancy. The CDR3 coding sequence is TGTGCCAGCAGAGAGGGGGCAGGGGTGGTCTATGGCTACACCTTC. It yields the protein CASREGAGVVYGYTF.